Shown below are 10 T cell receptor beta chains from a single sample sequenced in a study of cytomegalovirus exposure and HLA in healthy donors. The PCR made use of 60 Vbeta and 13 Jbeta primers. Repertoires were generated with immunoSEQ multiplex PCR, while TCRdb's copy carries only in-frame clones and drops some. This table has 150,000 to 200,000 clones, about 80% appearing once. The sequencing input was PBMCs. These TCRs come from a woman aged 25-40 years in good health and CMV-seropositive.

The gene calls are TRBV30 and TRBJ1-5; D is uncertain. From germline, CDR1 is GTSNPN and CDR2 SVGIG (reference sequence). V was clipped by 0 bases and J by 1 base, with 4 bases between them. There are 13 residues in the CDR3. DNA for the CDR3: TGTGCCTGGAGTGTACAGAGCAATCAGCCCCAGCATTTT. The encoded protein is CAWSVQSNQPQHF.

This chain connects TRBV5-1 to TRBJ2-2, with TRBD1 matching 8 bases. The germline gives CDR1 SGHRS, CDR2 YFSETQ. Germline trimming cut 5 bases from V and 7 bases from J; bases unmatched to any gene: 7. The CDR3 loop spans 14 amino acids. The CDR3 sequence: CASRGQGAVGELFF. The CDR3 nucleotides are TGCGCCAGCAGGGGGCAGGGGGCTGTCGGGGAGCTGTTTTTT.

J is TRBJ1-1 and V is TRBV5-4; TRBD1 is a possible D gene (5 bases). V gave up 6 bases and J gave up 1 base, with 7 bases separating them. This CDR3 has 12 amino acids. Germline loops: CDR1 SGHNT, CDR2 YYREEE (reference sequence). The CDR3 DNA follows: TGTGCCAGCAACGACAGGAACACTGAAGCTTTCTTT. Translation gives CASNDRNTEAFF.

This chain joins TRBV25-1 and TRBJ2-5; TRBD2 agrees at 11 bases. The germline V gene has CDR1 MGHDK and CDR2 SYGVNS. The CDR3 contains 16 residues. Trimming took 4 bases from V and 4 from J; bases not matched to a gene: 8. The CDR3 nucleotides are TGTGCCAGCAGTGCGAACGTAGCGGGGGGGCCAGAGACCCAGTACTTC. This gives the protein CASSANVAGGPETQYF.

This clone showed up just once. This CDR3 is also generated by other DNA sequences in the sample. This rearrangement joins TRBV18 to TRBJ1-1; D possibly corresponds to TRBD1 (6 bases). V lost 0 bases, J lost 5 bases, and 10 bases lay in between. Germline V lookup: CDR1 KGHSH, CDR2 LQKENI. CDR3 length: 14 amino acids. The CDR3 loop reads CASSPPNRVTEAFF. Written as DNA, the CDR3 is TGTGCCAGCTCACCACCGAACAGGGTGACTGAAGCTTTCTTT.

This clone has just a few counts. V gene TRBV7-2 combines with J gene TRBJ2-3, with TRBD2 matching over 9 bases. V lost 4 bases to trimming and J lost 4 bases; unmatched junction nucleotides: 6. CDR3 length equals 15 residues. Per germline, CDR1 SGHTA and CDR2 FQGNSA. The CDR3 is CASSYLAGFADTQYF. The CDR3 nucleotides are TGTGCCAGCAGCTACCTAGCGGGATTCGCAGATACGCAGTATTTT.

The chain employs TRBV2 and TRBJ1-5; TRBD1 agrees at 9 bases. Germline V gives CDR1 SNHLY, CDR2 FYNNEI. The length of the CDR3 is 17 residues. Trimming cost V 7 bases and J 0 bases; bases outside gene matches: 10. CDR3 loop: CASTLEDRGGSNQPQHF. For the CDR3, the DNA is TGTGCCAGCACCCTAGAGGACAGGGGTGGTAGCAATCAGCCCCAGCATTTT.

The chain is built from TRBV5-1 and TRBJ2-3; the match to TRBD2 covers 11 bases. Germline V gene data show CDR1 as SGHRS and CDR2 as YFSETQ. The junction had 12 bases not matched to a gene; V was cut back by 4 bases and J by 5 bases. The CDR3 has 17 residues. The CDR3 sequence is CASSPWTSGLPRDTQYF. The CDR3 DNA follows: TGCGCCAGCAGCCCGTGGACTAGCGGGCTCCCCCGAGATACGCAGTATTTT.

The CDR3 nucleotides read TGTGCCAGCAGCCCGGGGTTTGGCGGGAGCACAGATACGCAGTATTTT. Translating gives CASSPGFGGSTDTQYF. The J gene is TRBJ2-3, the V gene TRBV7-6, with D possibly TRBD2 on 5 matching bases. From germline, CDR1 is SGHVS and CDR2 FNYEAQ. The length of the CDR3 is 16 residues. V lost 5 bases to trimming and J lost 0 bases, with 15 bases between them. Drawing the rest from reference TRBV7-6 and TRBJ2-3, the complete variable domain is GAGVSQSPRYKVTKRGQDVALRCDPISGHVSLYWYRQALGQGPEFLTYFNYEAQQDKSGLPNDRFSAERPEGSISTLTIQRTEQRDSAMYRCASSPGFGGSTDTQYFGPGTRLTVL.

The gene calls are TRBV4-3 and TRBJ2-3; 9 bases are a match to TRBD1. Germline-derived CDR1 and CDR2 are LGHNA and YSLEER. V was clipped by 2 bases and J by 4 bases; unmatched bases: 7. The CDR3 sequence is 16 residues long. The CDR3 region has the DNA TGCGCCAGCAGCCAACTTCCGGGACAGGGATCAGATACGCAGTATTTT. Protein: CASSQLPGQGSDTQYF.